One sample yielded the 8 T cell receptor beta chains listed below, sequenced in a study of cytomegalovirus exposure and HLA in healthy donors. The PCR was carried out with 60 Vbeta primers and 13 Jbeta primers. Data came from immunoSEQ multiplex PCR; TCRdb stores just in-frame clones and leaves some out. This table holds fewer than 250,000 clones, over 60% found once. Sequencing was performed on PBMCs. These receptors originate from a young man in good health and CMV-seropositive.

The rearrangement joins TRBV11-2 to TRBJ2-1, with TRBD1 matching over 8 bases. V was clipped by 1 base and J by 5 bases; unmatched bases: 7. The CDR3 runs 16 residues. Germline loops: CDR1 SGHAT, CDR2 FQNNGV. Here the CDR3 reads CASSLARTGFDNEQFF. CDR3 coding DNA: TGTGCCAGCAGCTTAGCGCGGACAGGGTTTGACAATGAGCAGTTCTTC.

V gene TRBV4-3 combines with J gene TRBJ2-3, with D possibly matching TRBD2 (6 bases). Germline V gives CDR1 LGHNA, CDR2 YSLEER. V gave up 0 bases and J gave up 6 bases, with 13 bases separating them. The CDR3 length is 15 residues. CDR3 protein: CASSQDLGGTDTQYF. In nucleotides, the CDR3 is TGCGCCAGCAGCCAAGATCTGGGCGGGACGGATACGCAGTATTTT.

This clone was seen only a few times. The CDR3 DNA reads as TGTGCCATCAGTACCGGGACAGGGGGTAGCGCCCAGCATTTT. Its translation: CAISTGTGGSAQHF. This chain joins TRBV10-3 and TRBJ1-5; 11 nucleotides match TRBD1. With 5 bases clipped from V and 11 bases from J, the junction kept 8 bases outside the gene matches. Germline V lookup: CDR1 ENHRY, CDR2 SYGVKD. The CDR3 has 14 amino acids.

This clone was counted only a few times. The rearrangement links TRBV28 to TRBJ1-2; maybe TRBD1 (6 bases). The CDR3 has 13 residues. Germline V gene lookup returns CDR1 MDHEN and CDR2 SYDVKM. The V gene lost 2 bases and the J gene lost 8 bases, with 12 bases spanning the gap. The CDR3 spells CASSLNGDMGYTF. The CDR3 DNA reads as TGTGCCAGCAGTTTAAACGGGGACATGGGCTACACCTTC.

The count of this clone is one. The chain recombines TRBV7-9 with TRBJ2-2, with 7 bases identical to TRBD1. The CDR3 is 14 residues long. CDR1 and CDR2 from the germline V gene are SEHNR and FQNEAQ (reference sequence). After removal of 5 bases from V and 7 bases from J, the junction contained 7 bases not matched to a gene. This CDR3 is CASSAGQAFGELFF. CDR3 DNA sequence: TGTGCCAGCAGCGCCGGACAGGCCTTCGGGGAGCTGTTTTTT.

The chain employs TRBV7-9 and TRBJ1-4; 7 bases line up with TRBD1. This CDR3 contains 16 residues. With V trimmed by 5 bases and J by 8 bases, 14 bases remained unmatched. Per the germline V gene, CDR1 is SEHNR and CDR2 is FQNEAQ (reference sequence). The CDR3 bases are TGTGCCAGCAGCGCGGGGACAGCTCACGGTGGGGAAAAACTGTTTTTT. Translated, it gives CASSAGTAHGGEKLFF. The complete variable domain, with remaining parts taken from reference TRBV7-9 and TRBJ1-4, reads DTGVSQNPRHKITKRGQNVTFRCDPISEHNRLYWYRQTLGQGPEFLTYFQNEAQLEKSRLLSDRFSAERPKGSFSTLEIQRTEQGDSAMYLCASSAGTAHGGEKLFFGSGTQLSVL.

On this clone: Mismatch with germline at one junction end may stem from a read error. V usage is TRBV7-9 and J usage is TRBJ2-5; 8 bases are a match to TRBD2. CDR3 size: 15 residues. From germline, CDR1 is SEHNR and CDR2 FQNEAQ (reference sequence). The CDR3 DNA reads TGTTCCAGCACCTTACGGGGGGGCCCGGCTGAGACCCAGTACTTC. This gives the protein CSSTLRGGPAETQYF.

The genes are TRBV7-8 and TRBJ2-7; the match to TRBD1 covers 9 bases. In germline, CDR1 is SGHVS, CDR2 FQNEAQ. CDR3 length equals 13 residues. V lost 5 bases to trimming and J lost 5 bases; unmatched junction nucleotides: 4. The CDR3 bases are TGTGCCAGCAGCCTGGACAGGGGTGACGAGCAGTACTTC. This gives the protein CASSLDRGDEQYF.